The clone carrying this TCR beta chain was counted once. TCR beta VDJ and CDR3 profiles were obtained from a genomic DNA template. MiXCR, applied by TCRdb to the reads, yields one record per CDR3 protein. Found here are a few hundred thousand distinct CDR3 sequences, about 59% of them singletons; the top ten hold approximately 30%. V dropped 5 bases and J dropped 11 bases, with 20 bases sitting between them. CDR3 length: 14 residues. This record belongs to a study of CD8+CD57+ T cells in acquired aplastic anemia. V is TRBV12-3 or TRBV12-4 and J is TRBJ2-3; possible D gene TRBD1, 6 bases. Sequencing was done on a sample of sorted CD4+, CD8+, or CD8+CD57+ T cells (not recorded which) from PBMCs. The sequence derives from a human donor in good health. The CDR3 loop is CASSDRTVAYEQYF. CDR3 nucleotides: TGTGCCAGCAGTGATAGGACAGTAGCCTACGAGCAGTATTTT.